This TCR beta chain was recovered during a study of T cell clonality in common variable immunodeficiency. Study outcomes and limitations: Common variable immunodeficiency TCR beta sequences reportedly had fewer deletions and N-nucleotide insertions. Repertoire-complication correlations in CVID were limited by patient heterogeneity. Compared with controls, CVID subjects had fewer shared TCRbeta clones.

This clone was detected many times. Its antigen is currently unknown. Coverage ceases 3 residues before the CDR3 finishes, and the germline J gene fills in the end. Donors gave about 5 to 9 ml heparinized peripheral whole blood. Germline V lookup: CDR1 DFQATT, CDR2 SNEGSKA (reference sequence). The CDR3 loop spans 15 amino acids. J gave up 7 bases and V 0 bases, and 9 bases lay outside the gene matches. Using immunoSEQ multiplex PCR, the repertoire was profiled, and TCRdb retains in-frame clones only, with some absent. This sample has approximately 28,000 clones, each found more than once. The sequencing sample was made of peripheral blood mononuclear cells. The gene calls are TRBV20-1 and TRBJ1-5, with 7 bases that match TRBD1. The receptor was derived from a human donor with common variable immunodeficiency. The CDR3 sequence: CSARETSGGYQPQHF. CDR3 bases read: TGCAGTGCTAGAGAAACGTCAGGGGGATACCAGCCC.